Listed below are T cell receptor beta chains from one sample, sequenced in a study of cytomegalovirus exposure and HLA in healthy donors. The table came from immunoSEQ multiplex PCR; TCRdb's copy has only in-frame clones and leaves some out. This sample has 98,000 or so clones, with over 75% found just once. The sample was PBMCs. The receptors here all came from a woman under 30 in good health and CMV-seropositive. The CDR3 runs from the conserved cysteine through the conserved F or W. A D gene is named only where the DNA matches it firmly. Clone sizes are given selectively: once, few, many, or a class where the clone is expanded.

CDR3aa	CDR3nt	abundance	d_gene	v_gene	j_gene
CASRRTTGELFF	TGTGCCAGCAGACGAACTACCGGGGAGCTGTTTTTT	.	.	TRBV6-5	TRBJ2-2
CATSRVNTERITDTQYF	TGTGCCACCAGCAGAGTGAACACGGAGAGGATCACAGATACGCAGTATTTT	few	.	TRBV15	TRBJ2-3
CASSFAGAHSGANVLTF	TGTGCCAGCAGCTTCGCGGGAGCGCACTCTGGGGCCAACGTCCTGACTTTC	.	TRBD2	TRBV7-3	TRBJ2-6
CASRTLRQKNYGYTF	TGTGCCAGCAGGACCCTTAGACAGAAAAACTATGGCTACACCTTC	many	.	TRBV6-1	TRBJ1-2
CASSEQGGETQYF	TGCGCCAGCAGTGAACAGGGTGGGGAGACCCAGTACTTC	.	.	TRBV10-2	TRBJ2-5
CASSTPRDRGGETQYF	TGTGCCAGCTCGACCCCCCGGGACAGGGGGGGGGAGACCCAGTACTTC	few	TRBD1	TRBV11-2	TRBJ2-5
CARGGRGQGRYEQYF	TGTGCCAGGGGGGGAAGGGGACAGGGGAGGTACGAGCAGTACTTC	.	TRBD1	TRBV6-1	TRBJ2-7
CASSLAWGGNQPQHF	TGTGCCAGCAGCCTGGCCTGGGGAGGCAATCAGCCCCAGCATTTT	.	.	TRBV5-6	TRBJ1-5
CASSPRGQGGDTQYF	TGCGCCAGCAGCCCTAGGGGACAGGGGGGAGATACGCAGTATTTT	.	TRBD1	TRBV5-1	TRBJ2-3
CSVVRGYEQYF	TGCAGCGTTGTAAGGGGCTACGAGCAGTACTTC	.	.	TRBV29-1	TRBJ2-7
CASRGTGDQPQHF	TGTGCCAGCAGAGGGACGGGAGATCAGCCCCAGCATTTT	.	.	TRBV6-1	TRBJ1-5
CASSLTVPASTAGEQYF	TGCGCCAGCAGCTTGACGGTCCCCGCCTCCACAGCGGGCGAGCAGTACTTC	.	.	TRBV5-1	TRBJ2-7
CAWSWGTGDQPQHF	TGTGCCTGGAGTTGGGGGACAGGGGATCAGCCCCAGCATTTT	.	TRBD1	TRBV30	TRBJ1-5
CASRSQGVETQYF	TGTGCCAGCAGGTCCCAGGGTGTGGAGACCCAGTACTTC	.	.	TRBV28	TRBJ2-5
CASRLERAEAFF	TGCGCCAGCAGATTGGAACGGGCTGAAGCTTTCTTT	.	.	TRBV5-1	TRBJ1-1
CASREFGTDTQYF	TGTGCCAGCAGGGAGTTCGGGACAGATACGCAGTATTTT	.	.	TRBV5-4	TRBJ2-3
CASSIRGWDTEAFF	TGTGCCAGCAGTATAAGGGGGTGGGACACTGAAGCTTTCTTT	.	.	TRBV25-1	TRBJ1-1
CSVETGGFAGELFF	TGCAGCGTTGAAACAGGAGGGTTCGCCGGGGAGCTGTTTTTT	.	.	TRBV29-1	TRBJ2-2
CASSLVDYGELFF	TGTGCCAGCAGCTTGGTTGACTACGGGGAGCTGTTTTTT	.	.	TRBV5-5	TRBJ2-2
CASSSRTGRSDSYEQYF	TGTGCCAGCAGTTCCCGGACAGGGCGATCAGACTCCTACGAGCAGTACTTC	.	TRBD1	TRBV27	TRBJ2-7
CASKDRDTLDTQYF	TGTGCCAGCAAGGACAGGGACACACTAGATACGCAGTATTTT	once	TRBD1	TRBV28	TRBJ2-3
CASSLATGGHNEQFF	TGTGCCAGCAGCTTGGCGACGGGAGGACACAATGAGCAGTTCTTC	once	TRBD2	TRBV5-6	TRBJ2-1
CAISVVADSNYGYTF	TGTGCCATCAGTGTGGTGGCAGACTCTAACTATGGCTACACCTTC	few	.	TRBV10-3	TRBJ1-2
CASSQGSTSGTYNEQFF	TGTGCCAGCAGCCAAGGATCAACTAGCGGGACCTACAATGAGCAGTTCTTC	.	TRBD2	TRBV4-2	TRBJ2-1
CASSLTANTEAFF	TGTGCCAGCAGCTTAACTGCGAACACTGAAGCTTTCTTT	.	.	TRBV5-6	TRBJ1-1
CASSGAAGNTIYF	TGCGCCAGCAGTGGGGCAGCTGGAAACACCATATATTTT	few	.	TRBV10-2	TRBJ1-3
CATTPGLDVGELFF	TGTGCCACCACACCGGGACTAGATGTCGGGGAGCTGTTTTTT	many	TRBD2	TRBV25-1	TRBJ2-2
CASSPTTGGSYEQYF	TGTGCCAGCAGCCCGACGACAGGGGGATCCTACGAGCAGTACTTC	.	TRBD1	TRBV13	TRBJ2-7
CASSMAGEGTEAFF	TGTGCCAGTAGTATGGCGGGCGAAGGGACTGAAGCTTTCTTT	.	.	TRBV19	TRBJ1-1
CACLTLDRSSYEQYF	TGTGCCTGTCTGACGCTTGACAGATCTAGCTACGAGCAGTACTTC	.	.	TRBV30	TRBJ2-7
CASRGQGNQPQHF	TGTGCCAGCAGAGGACAGGGGAATCAGCCCCAGCATTTT	.	TRBD1	TRBV25-1	TRBJ1-5
CTSSQPALRETQYF	TGCACCAGCAGCCAACCCGCTTTGAGGGAGACCCAGTACTTC	.	.	TRBV1	TRBJ2-5
CASSTGGRISEAFF	TGTGCCAGCAGTACAGGGGGCAGGATTTCTGAAGCTTTCTTT	.	TRBD1	TRBV28	TRBJ1-1
CASSLSRTGNTIYF	TGTGCCAGCAGTTTGTCGAGAACTGGAAACACCATATATTTT	.	.	TRBV27	TRBJ1-3
CASIGTGGGYEQYF	TGTGCCAGTATAGGGACAGGGGGCGGCTACGAGCAGTACTTC	.	TRBD1	TRBV19	TRBJ2-7
CASSQGLWPQHF	TGTGCCAGCAGCCAGGGCCTCTGGCCCCAGCATTTT	.	.	TRBV7-8	TRBJ1-5
CASSSGPGRGTGELFF	TGCGCCAGCAGCTCGGGGCCCGGGAGGGGCACCGGGGAGCTGTTTTTT	few	TRBD2	TRBV5-1	TRBJ2-2
CASSPPGSGGRVYEQYF	TGTGCCAGCAGCCCCCCCGGGAGTGGCGGGAGGGTCTACGAGCAGTACTTC	.	TRBD2	TRBV14	TRBJ2-7
CAWSVGGGTEAFF	TGTGCCTGGAGTGTAGGGGGCGGAACTGAAGCTTTCTTT	.	TRBD1	TRBV30	TRBJ1-1
CASSPGLAAYEQYF	TGTGCCAGCAGCCCGGGACTAGCGGCCTACGAGCAGTACTTC	few	TRBD2	TRBV5-4	TRBJ2-7
CADVRRGGAPFFGRVYNEQFF	TGTGCCGATGTGAGGCGGGGGGGGGCCCCCTTTTTCGGGAGAGTGTACAATGAGCAGTTCTTC	.	TRBD2	TRBV28	TRBJ2-1
CASSLFGPPNTGELFF	TGTGCCAGCAGTTTATTTGGGCCCCCGAACACCGGGGAGCTGTTTTTT	once	.	TRBV27	TRBJ2-2
CASSPYRSGYQETQYF	TGTGCCAGCAGCCCGTACAGATCCGGTTACCAAGAGACCCAGTACTTC	.	.	TRBV14	TRBJ2-5
CASSLSTSGSTDTQYF	TGTGCCAGCAGTTTGTCGACTAGCGGGAGCACAGATACGCAGTATTTT	.	TRBD2	TRBV27	TRBJ2-3
CAWGQALNTEAFF	TGTGCCTGGGGACAGGCGCTGAACACTGAAGCTTTCTTT	.	TRBD1	TRBV30	TRBJ1-1
CASSWAGRTNSPLHF	TGTGCCAGCAGCTGGGCGGGACGGACTAATTCACCCCTCCACTTT	.	.	TRBV5-8	TRBJ1-6
CASSQGGVRLGGRNTIYF	TGCGCCAGCAGCCAAGGAGGGGTTCGGCTCGGAGGGAGAAACACCATATATTTT	once	.	TRBV4-1	TRBJ1-3
CASSVVGTGRSYEQYF	TGTGCCAGCAGTGTAGTGGGGACAGGGAGATCCTACGAGCAGTACTTC	.	TRBD1	TRBV6-1	TRBJ2-7
CASTPSTSFIYNEQFF	TGCGCCAGCACCCCCTCGACTAGCTTTATATACAATGAGCAGTTCTTC	.	TRBD2	TRBV5-1	TRBJ2-1
CRGQGGTEAFF	TGCAGGGGACAGGGAGGGACTGAAGCTTTCTTT	.	TRBD1	TRBV20-1	TRBJ1-1